This TCR beta chain was captured in a study of monozygotic twins with inflammatory bowel disease. Germline CDR1 reads SQVTM; CDR2 reads ANQGSEA. CDR3 length: 15 amino acids. From its re-call of the 5' RACE reads, TCRdb lists each CDR3 protein once, without DNA. Here the sample table reports some 450,000 distinct CDR3 sequences. Whole blood without T cell sorting served as the source of isolated total RNA. This sequence was found in a human donor with ulcerative colitis or Crohn's disease, or a healthy co-twin of an affected twin (not recorded which). This chain uses TRBV29-1 with TRBJ1-5. Sequences were obtained from blood. The CDR3 sequence: CSVALLAGSNQPQHF. Drawing the rest from reference TRBV29-1 and TRBJ1-5, the complete variable domain is SAVISQKPSRDICQRGTSLTIQCQVDSQVTMMFWYRQQPGQSLTLIATANQGSEATYESGFVIDKFPISRPNLTFSTLTVSNMSPEDSSIYLCSVALLAGSNQPQHFGDGTRLSIL.